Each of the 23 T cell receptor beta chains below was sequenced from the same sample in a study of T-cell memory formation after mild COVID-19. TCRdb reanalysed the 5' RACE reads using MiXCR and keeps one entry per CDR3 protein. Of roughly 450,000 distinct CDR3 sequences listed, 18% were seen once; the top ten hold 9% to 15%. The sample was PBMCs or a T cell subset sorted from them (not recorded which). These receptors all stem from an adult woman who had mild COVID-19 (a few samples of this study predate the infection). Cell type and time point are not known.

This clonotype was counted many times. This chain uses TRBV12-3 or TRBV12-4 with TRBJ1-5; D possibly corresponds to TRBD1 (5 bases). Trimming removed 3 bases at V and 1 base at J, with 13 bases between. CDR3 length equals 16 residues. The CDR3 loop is CASSLAGQGSNQPQHF. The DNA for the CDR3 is TGTGCCAGCAGTTTGGCTGGGCAGGGCAGCAATCAGCCCCAGCATTTT.

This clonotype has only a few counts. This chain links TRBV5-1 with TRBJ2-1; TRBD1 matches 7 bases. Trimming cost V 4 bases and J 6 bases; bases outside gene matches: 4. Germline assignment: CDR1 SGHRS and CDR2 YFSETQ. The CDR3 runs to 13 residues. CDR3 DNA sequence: TGCGCCAGCAGCCTGGGACAGTCCAATGAGCAGTTCTTC. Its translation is CASSLGQSNEQFF.

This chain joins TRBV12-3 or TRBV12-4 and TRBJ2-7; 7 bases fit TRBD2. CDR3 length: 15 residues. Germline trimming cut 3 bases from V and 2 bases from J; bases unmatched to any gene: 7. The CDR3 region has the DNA TGTGCCAGCAGTTTGGGGCTAGCGGTGACCTACGAGCAGTACTTC. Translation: CASSLGLAVTYEQYF.

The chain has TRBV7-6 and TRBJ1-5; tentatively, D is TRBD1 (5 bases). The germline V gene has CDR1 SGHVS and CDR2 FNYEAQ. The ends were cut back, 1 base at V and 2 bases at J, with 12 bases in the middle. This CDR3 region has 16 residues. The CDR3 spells CASSLGGITGNQPQHF. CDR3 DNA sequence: TGTGCCAGCAGCTTAGGGGGGATTACTGGCAATCAGCCCCAGCATTTT.

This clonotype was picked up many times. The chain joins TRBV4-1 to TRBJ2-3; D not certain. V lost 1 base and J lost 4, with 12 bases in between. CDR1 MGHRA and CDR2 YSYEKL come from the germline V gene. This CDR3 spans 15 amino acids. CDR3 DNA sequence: TGCGCCAGCAGCCAAGTTTTCCATACTCCAGATACGCAGTATTTT. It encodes CASSQVFHTPDTQYF.

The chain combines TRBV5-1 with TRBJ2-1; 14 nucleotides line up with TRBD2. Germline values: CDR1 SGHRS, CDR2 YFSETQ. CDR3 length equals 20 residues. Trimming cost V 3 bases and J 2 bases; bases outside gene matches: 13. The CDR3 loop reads CASSSLPGLAGVIAYNEQFF. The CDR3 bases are TGCGCCAGCAGCTCGTTGCCGGGACTAGCGGGAGTCATAGCCTACAATGAGCAGTTCTTC.

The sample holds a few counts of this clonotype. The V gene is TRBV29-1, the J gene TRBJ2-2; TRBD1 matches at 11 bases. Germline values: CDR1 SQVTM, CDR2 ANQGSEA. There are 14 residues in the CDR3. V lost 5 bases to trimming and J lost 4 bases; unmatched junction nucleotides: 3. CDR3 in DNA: TGCAGCGTTTTAGGACAGGGGGCCACCGGGGAGCTGTTTTTT. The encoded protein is CSVLGQGATGELFF.

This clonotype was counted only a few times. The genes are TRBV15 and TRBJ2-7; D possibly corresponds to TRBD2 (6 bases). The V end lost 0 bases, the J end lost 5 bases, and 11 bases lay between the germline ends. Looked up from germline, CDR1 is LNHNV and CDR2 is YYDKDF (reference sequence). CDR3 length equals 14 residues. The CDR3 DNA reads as TGTGCCACCAGCAGAGATCGGGGGTTGGACGAGCAGTACTTC. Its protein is CATSRDRGLDEQYF.

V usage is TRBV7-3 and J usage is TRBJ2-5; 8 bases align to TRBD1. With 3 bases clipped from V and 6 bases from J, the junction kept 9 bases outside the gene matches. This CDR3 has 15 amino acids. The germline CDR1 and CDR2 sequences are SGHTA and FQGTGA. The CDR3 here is CASSFWAGGTQTQYF. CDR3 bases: TGTGCCAGCAGCTTTTGGGCAGGGGGCACTCAGACCCAGTACTTC. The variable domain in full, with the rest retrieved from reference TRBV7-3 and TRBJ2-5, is GAGVSQTPSNKVTEKGKYVELRCDPISGHTALYWYRQSLGQGPEFLIYFQGTGAADDSGLPNDRFFAVRPEGSVSTLKIQRTERGDSAVYLCASSFWAGGTQTQYFGPGTRLLVL.

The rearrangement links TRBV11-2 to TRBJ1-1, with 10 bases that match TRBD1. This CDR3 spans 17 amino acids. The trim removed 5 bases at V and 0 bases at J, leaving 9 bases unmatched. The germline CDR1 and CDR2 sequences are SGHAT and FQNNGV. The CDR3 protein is CASSPGRTGGMNTEAFF. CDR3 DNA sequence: TGTGCCAGCAGCCCCGGGCGGACAGGGGGAATGAACACTGAAGCTTTCTTT.

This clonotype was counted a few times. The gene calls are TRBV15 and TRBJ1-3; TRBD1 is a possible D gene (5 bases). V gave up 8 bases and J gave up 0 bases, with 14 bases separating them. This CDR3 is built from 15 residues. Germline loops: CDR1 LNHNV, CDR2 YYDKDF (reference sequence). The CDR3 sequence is CATASGRGSGNTIYF. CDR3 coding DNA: TGTGCCACCGCCTCCGGGAGGGGCTCTGGAAACACCATATATTTT.

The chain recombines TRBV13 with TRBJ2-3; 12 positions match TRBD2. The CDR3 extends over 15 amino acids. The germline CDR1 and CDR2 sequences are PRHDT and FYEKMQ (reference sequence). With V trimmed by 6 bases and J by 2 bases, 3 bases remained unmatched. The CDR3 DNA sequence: TGTGCCAGCAGGGGACTAGCGGGTCTCACAGATACGCAGTATTTT. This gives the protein CASRGLAGLTDTQYF.

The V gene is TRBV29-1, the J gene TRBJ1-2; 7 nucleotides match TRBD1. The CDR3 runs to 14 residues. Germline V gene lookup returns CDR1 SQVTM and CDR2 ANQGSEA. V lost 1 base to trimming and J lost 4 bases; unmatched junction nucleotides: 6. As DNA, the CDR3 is TGCAGCGTTGAAGCGTGGGGGACAGTCTATGGCTACACCTTC. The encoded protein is CSVEAWGTVYGYTF.

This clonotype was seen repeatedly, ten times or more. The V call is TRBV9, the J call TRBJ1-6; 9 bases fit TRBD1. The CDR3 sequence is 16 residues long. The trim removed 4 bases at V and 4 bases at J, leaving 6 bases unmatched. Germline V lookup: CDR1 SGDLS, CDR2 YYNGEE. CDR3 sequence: CASSPRTGAYNSPLHF. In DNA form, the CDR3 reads TGTGCCAGCAGCCCTCGGACAGGGGCGTATAATTCACCCCTCCACTTT. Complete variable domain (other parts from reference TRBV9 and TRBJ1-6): DSGVTQTPKHLITATGQRVTLRCSPRSGDLSVYWYQQSLDQGLQFLIQYYNGEERAKGNILERFSAQQFPDLHSELNLSSLELGDSALYFCASSPRTGAYNSPLHFGNGTRLTVT.

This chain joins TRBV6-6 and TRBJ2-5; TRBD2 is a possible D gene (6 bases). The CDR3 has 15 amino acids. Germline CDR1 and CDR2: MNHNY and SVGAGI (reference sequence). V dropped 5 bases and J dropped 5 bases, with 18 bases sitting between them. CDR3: CASSPLTVRDETQYF. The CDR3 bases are TGTGCCAGCAGTCCACTAACAGTGCGGGACGAGACCCAGTACTTC.

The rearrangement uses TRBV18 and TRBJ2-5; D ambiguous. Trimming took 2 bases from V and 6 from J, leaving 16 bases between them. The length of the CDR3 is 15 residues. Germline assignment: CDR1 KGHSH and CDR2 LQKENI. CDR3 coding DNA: TGTGCCAGCTCACCAGGGCAGACTGGAATGCAGACCCAGTACTTC. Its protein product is CASSPGQTGMQTQYF.

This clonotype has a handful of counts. CDR3 amino acids: CASSQDQGAPQHF. The CDR3 DNA is TGCGCCAGCAGCCAAGATCAGGGGGCCCCCCAGCATTTT. This rearrangement joins TRBV4-1 to TRBJ1-5; 8 nucleotides line up with TRBD1. Germline lookup yields CDR1 MGHRA and CDR2 YSYEKL. CDR3 length: 13 amino acids. J gave up 10 bases and V 0 bases, and 2 bases lay outside the gene matches.

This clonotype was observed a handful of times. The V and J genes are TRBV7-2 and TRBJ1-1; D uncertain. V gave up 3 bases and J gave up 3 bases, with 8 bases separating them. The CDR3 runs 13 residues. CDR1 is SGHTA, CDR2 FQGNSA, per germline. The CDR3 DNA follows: TGTGCCAGCAGCTTCCAGGAGTACACTGAAGCTTTCTTT. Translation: CASSFQEYTEAFF.

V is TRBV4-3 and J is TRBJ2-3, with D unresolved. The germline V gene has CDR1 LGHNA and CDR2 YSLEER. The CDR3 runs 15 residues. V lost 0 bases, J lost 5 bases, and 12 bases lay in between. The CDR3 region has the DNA TGCGCCAGCAGCCAAGATTCGCTACGACTAGATACGCAGTATTTT. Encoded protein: CASSQDSLRLDTQYF.

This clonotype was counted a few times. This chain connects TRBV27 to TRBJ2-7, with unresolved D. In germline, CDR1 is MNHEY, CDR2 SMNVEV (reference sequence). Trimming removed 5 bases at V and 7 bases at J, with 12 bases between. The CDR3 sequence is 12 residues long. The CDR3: CASSPHKGEQYF. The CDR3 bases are TGTGCCAGCAGTCCCCATAAAGGGGAGCAGTACTTC.

The CDR3, as DNA: TGTGCCACCAGTGAGCAGGCCGGGGAGCTGTTTTTT. Residues: CATSEQAGELFF. This chain uses TRBV24-1 with TRBJ2-2; no definite D call. The CDR3 has 12 residues. Germline CDR1 is KGHDR and CDR2 is SFDVKD. Trimming took off 4 bases at V and 6 bases at J, with 5 bases between the two ends.

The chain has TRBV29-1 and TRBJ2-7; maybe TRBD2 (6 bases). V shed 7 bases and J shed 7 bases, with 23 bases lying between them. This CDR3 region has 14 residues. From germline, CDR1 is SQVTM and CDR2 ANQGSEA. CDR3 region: CSAGDAHVGGEQYF. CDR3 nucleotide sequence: TGCAGCGCCGGTGACGCTCACGTCGGGGGTGAGCAGTACTTC.

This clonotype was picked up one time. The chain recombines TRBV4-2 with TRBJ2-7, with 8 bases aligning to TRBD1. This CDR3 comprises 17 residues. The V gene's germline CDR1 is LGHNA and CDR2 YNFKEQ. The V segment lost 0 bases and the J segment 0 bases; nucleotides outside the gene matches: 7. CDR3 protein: CASSQDRRTGYSYEQYF. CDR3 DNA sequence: TGTGCCAGCAGCCAAGATCGTAGGACAGGGTACTCCTACGAGCAGTACTTC.